This T cell receptor (beta chain) was documented in a study of T cell responses to AZD1222 COVID-19 vaccine. The study's findings and limits: Of the AZD1222 recipients, only 6 or 7 were seropositive at baseline. After two AZD1222 doses, spike-specific TCR breadth and depth rose versus day 0. Reportedly, nearly half the spike-specific TCRs target unmutated variant regions.

About this clone: Its antigen is as yet unknown.

Method: immunoSEQ multiplex PCR; TCRdb's copy keeps in-frame clones and lacks some. The sample yields about 120,000 clones, roughly 90% seen once. Deletions cut 4 bases from V and 0 bases from J, with 17 bases between. The CDR3 sequence is 16 residues long. Germline values: CDR1 SGDLS, CDR2 YYNGEE. The clonotype originates from an adult in good health. The source material was peripheral blood, sampled on day 0 of AZD1222 vaccination. This chain uses TRBV9 with TRBJ2-7; possibly TRBD2 for D (6 bases). This CDR3 is CASSPWAGLSSYEQYF. The CDR3 DNA reads as TGTGCCAGCAGCCCTTGGGCGGGGCTTAGCTCCTACGAGCAGTACTTC. The whole variable domain, filled in from reference TRBV9 and TRBJ2-7, reads DSGVTQTPKHLITATGQRVTLRCSPRSGDLSVYWYQQSLDQGLQFLIQYYNGEERAKGNILERFSAQQFPDLHSELNLSSLELGDSALYFCASSPWAGLSSYEQYFGPGTRLTVT.